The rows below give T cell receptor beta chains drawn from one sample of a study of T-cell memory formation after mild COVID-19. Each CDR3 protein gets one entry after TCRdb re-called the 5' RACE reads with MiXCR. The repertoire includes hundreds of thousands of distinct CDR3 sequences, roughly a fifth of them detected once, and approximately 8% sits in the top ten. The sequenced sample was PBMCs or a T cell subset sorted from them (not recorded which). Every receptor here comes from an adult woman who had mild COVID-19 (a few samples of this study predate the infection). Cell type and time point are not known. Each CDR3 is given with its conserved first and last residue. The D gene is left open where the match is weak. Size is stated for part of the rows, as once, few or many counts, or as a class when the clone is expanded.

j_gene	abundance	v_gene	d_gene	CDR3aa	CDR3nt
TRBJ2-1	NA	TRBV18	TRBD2	CASSPPPSGTDEQFF	TGTGCCAGCTCACCTCCGCCTAGCGGAACCGATGAGCAGTTCTTC
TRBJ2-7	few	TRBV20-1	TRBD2	CSAALKRGAYEQYF	TGCAGTGCCGCCCTTAAGCGGGGAGCCTACGAGCAGTACTTC
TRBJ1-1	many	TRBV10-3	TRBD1	CAISRQGARDGTEAFF	TGTGCCATCAGCAGACAGGGGGCGCGAGATGGCACTGAAGCTTTCTTT
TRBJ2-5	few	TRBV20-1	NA	CSAPGDQETQYF	TGCAGTGCTCCAGGGGACCAAGAGACCCAGTACTTC
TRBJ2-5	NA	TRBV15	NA	CATSLGTRAGGSETQYF	TGTGCCACCAGCCTCGGGACCCGGGCGGGCGGTTCGGAGACCCAGTACTTC
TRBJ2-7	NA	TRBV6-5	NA	CASSYYGTQSSYEQYF	TGTGCCAGCAGTTATTACGGGACTCAGAGCTCCTACGAGCAGTACTTC
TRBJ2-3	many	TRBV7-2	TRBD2	CASSSIAGGGTDTQYF	TGTGCCAGCAGCTCCATAGCGGGGGGAGGAACAGATACGCAGTATTTT
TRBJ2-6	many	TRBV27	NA	CASRASGANVLTF	TGTGCCAGCAGAGCCTCTGGGGCCAACGTCCTGACTTTC
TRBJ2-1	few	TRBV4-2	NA	CASSQDRRGEQFF	TGTGCCAGCAGCCAAGATCGAAGGGGTGAGCAGTTCTTC
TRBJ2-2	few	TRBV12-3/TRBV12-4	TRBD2	CASSKTSPGELFF	TGTGCCAGCAGTAAGACTAGCCCCGGGGAGCTGTTTTTT
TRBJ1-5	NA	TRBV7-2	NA	CASSLVPFSNQPQHF	TGTGCCAGCAGCTTAGTCCCTTTTAGCAATCAGCCCCAGCATTTT
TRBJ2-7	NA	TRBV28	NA	CASSPSPQDSYEQYF	TGTGCCAGCAGTCCCTCCCCACAAGACTCCTACGAGCAGTACTTC
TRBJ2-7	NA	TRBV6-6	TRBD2	CASSGLAGGSSYEQYF	TGTGCCAGCAGTGGACTAGCGGGGGGATCTTCCTACGAGCAGTACTTC
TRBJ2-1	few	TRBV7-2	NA	CASSLELGEQFF	TGTGCCAGCAGCTTAGAACTCGGGGAGCAGTTCTTC
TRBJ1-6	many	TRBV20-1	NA	CSANGQLRDNSPLHF	TGCAGTGCTAACGGGCAGTTAAGGGATAATTCACCCCTCCACTTT
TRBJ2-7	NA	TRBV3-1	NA	CASSLDLDYEQYF	TGTGCCAGCAGCCTGGACTTGGACTACGAGCAGTACTTC
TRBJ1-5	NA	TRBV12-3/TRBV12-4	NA	CASSFSAQGKSQPQHF	TGTGCCAGCAGTTTTAGTGCGCAGGGAAAAAGTCAGCCCCAGCATTTT
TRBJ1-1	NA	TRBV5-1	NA	CASSSGGANTEAFF	TGCGCCAGCAGCTCCGGTGGGGCGAACACTGAAGCTTTCTTT
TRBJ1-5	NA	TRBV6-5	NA	CASSYSGFGNQPQHF	TGTGCCAGCAGTTACTCGGGGTTTGGCAATCAGCCCCAGCATTTT
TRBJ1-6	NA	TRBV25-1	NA	CASSRGAYNSPLHF	TGTGCCAGTAGCAGGGGAGCATATAATTCACCCCTCCACTTT
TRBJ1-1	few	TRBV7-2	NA	CASTRWALMNTEAFF	TGTGCCAGCACCCGGTGGGCTCTTATGAACACTGAAGCTTTCTTT
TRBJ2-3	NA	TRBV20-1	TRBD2	CSASAGTSRGTDTQYF	TGCAGTGCTAGCGCCGGGACTAGCCGGGGGACAGATACGCAGTATTTT
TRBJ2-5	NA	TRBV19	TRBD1	CASSHFRGMETQYF	TGTGCCAGTAGTCATTTCAGGGGGATGGAGACCCAGTACTTC
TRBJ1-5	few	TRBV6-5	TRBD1	CASRGKTGASGPQHF	TGTGCCAGCAGGGGAAAGACAGGGGCCTCGGGGCCCCAGCATTTT